This T cell receptor (beta chain) was profiled in a study of Ad26.COV2.S vaccination and SARS-CoV-2 variants. Study overall: Administration of Ad26.COV2.S was intramuscular, either once or twice 56 days apart. Overall study results and limits: With respect to non-spike TCR breadth, vaccine and placebo recipients were similar. After vaccination, substantial breadth of spike-specific CD8+ and CD4+ responses was reported.

As concerns this clone: The antigen remains unidentified.

Treatment defined: 19 received Ad26.COV2.S at low or high dose, single or two shots; a few received placebo; per-sample allocation not given. Samples analyzed were those drawn on day 63 after the first vaccine or placebo injection. Method: immunoSEQ multiplex PCR; TCRdb's copy keeps in-frame clones and lacks some. Among about 480,000 clones listed, around 88% were seen once. The material sequenced was peripheral blood, taken in a trial of Ad26.COV2.S vaccine versus placebo. This clonotype originated in a person between 18 and 65 years old who received the Ad26.COV2.S COVID-19 vaccine or a placebo.

The CDR3 DNA reads TGCAGCGTTGCGGGCGGATCATCTAATCCCTACGAGCAGTACTTC. This translates into CSVAGGSSNPYEQYF. The J gene is TRBJ2-7, the V gene TRBV29-1; D remains ambiguous. The ends were cut back, 4 bases at V and 2 bases at J, with 18 bases in the middle. The CDR3 has 15 residues. Germline loops: CDR1 SQVTM, CDR2 ANQGSEA.